This T cell receptor beta chain derives from a study of T cells in Graves' hyperthyroidism and ophthalmopathy. Study observations and caveats: Among thyroid clonotypes expanded above 0.001, most also appeared in blood.

This clonotype was observed a handful of times. Its target is unknown. No progression to ophthalmopathy during 18 months of follow-up defined stable disease. Among the patients, aged 18 to 65, hyperthyroidism was newly diagnosed and had lasted under 2 months. Each diagnosis was grounded in clinical symptoms, serum thyroxine and TRAb, thyroid ultrasound, and orbital computed tomography. Amplification yielded TCR beta CDR3 regions, with RNA transcripts as the source. The TCR CDR3 was amplified in a first-round RT-PCR using the HTBI primer set. TCRdb called the multiplex PCR reads again in MiXCR, with one record for every CDR3 protein. The table lists about 560,000 distinct CDR3 sequences, about half of them singletons. The V end lost 4 bases, the J end lost 1 base, and 13 bases lay between the germline ends. The CDR3 has 16 amino acids. Germline loops: CDR1 KGHDR, CDR2 SFDVKD.

The chain combines TRBV24-1 with TRBJ1-5; D remains ambiguous. Input material: peripheral blood or thyroid tissue (not recorded which). The source is a young woman with Graves' hyperthyroidism. DNA for the CDR3: TGTGCCACCAGTGACCACACTGGACGGAGCAATCAGCCCCAGCATTTT. Residues: CATSDHTGRSNQPQHF.